The 29 T cell receptor beta chains given below trace back to one sample, sequenced in a study of T cell changes during pregnancy in multiple sclerosis. Produced via immunoSEQ multiplex PCR; TCRdb's table is partial and in-frame only. The sample shows about 120,000 clones, roughly 92% of them seen only once. The sequencing here drew on peripheral blood, taken before pregnancy. The source of these receptors is a female donor with multiple sclerosis, enrolled in a pregnancy study.

V gene TRBV10-1 combines with J gene TRBJ2-3, with TRBD2 identical over 10 bases. Germline V lookup: CDR1 WNHNN, CDR2 SYGVQD (reference sequence). This CDR3 is built from 18 residues. The V segment lost 0 bases and the J segment 5 bases; nucleotides outside the gene matches: 11. The CDR3 coding sequence is TGCGCCAGCAGTGAGTCGGTTATAGTAGCGGGAGGCAGAGATACGCAGTATTTT. Translating gives CASSESVIVAGGRDTQYF.

The chain joins TRBV6-6 to TRBJ1-6, with D hard to call. CDR1 is MNHNY, CDR2 SVGAGI, per germline (reference sequence). The CDR3 spans 14 residues. With 7 bases removed from V and 7 bases from J, the gap between germline ends came to 14 bases. CDR3 in amino acids: CASKAGQDNSPLHF. The CDR3 DNA reads TGTGCCAGCAAGGCGGGCCAGGACAATTCACCCCTCCACTTT.

This clone was seen once. The genes are TRBV7-3 and TRBJ2-3; 7 bases fit TRBD2. This CDR3 has 17 residues. V gave up 5 bases and J gave up 2 bases; unmatched junction bases: 13. The germline gives CDR1 SGHTA, CDR2 FQGTGA. The CDR3 coding sequence is TGTGCCAGCAGCCACGGTCCGAGCGGGGTGACCACAGATACGCAGTATTTT. Translating gives CASSHGPSGVTTDTQYF.

The chain carries TRBV5-6 and TRBJ1-1, with unresolved D. Trimming took 2 bases from V and 0 from J, leaving 11 bases between them. The CDR3 has 15 amino acids. The germline CDR1 and CDR2 sequences are SGHDT and YYEEEE. The CDR3 loop reads CASSFWALLNTEAFF. The CDR3 DNA sequence: TGTGCCAGCAGCTTCTGGGCCTTACTGAACACTGAAGCTTTCTTT.

V gene TRBV30 combines with J gene TRBJ2-3; TRBD2 agrees at 12 bases. Germline V gene lookup returns CDR1 GTSNPN and CDR2 SVGIG (reference sequence). The CDR3 sequence is 17 residues long. Germline trimming cut 4 bases from V and 1 base from J; bases unmatched to any gene: 9. The CDR3 coding sequence is TGTGCCTGGAAGAGCCTAGCGGGGGGGCTCGGCACAGATACGCAGTATTTT. It translates to CAWKSLAGGLGTDTQYF.

The V and J genes are TRBV5-1 and TRBJ2-7; D gene uncertain. Between the trimmed V and J ends, which lost 5 bases and 6 bases, there was a span of 18 bases. CDR3 length: 14 residues. Germline V gives CDR1 SGHRS, CDR2 YFSETQ. Written as DNA, the CDR3 is TGCGCCAGCAGTCCCGATTATCAGGTCGGCGAGCAGTACTTC. Translation gives CASSPDYQVGEQYF.

The rearrangement uses TRBV27 and TRBJ2-3; D might be TRBD1 (5 bases). Germline-derived CDR1 and CDR2 are MNHEY and SMNVEV (reference sequence). The CDR3 contains 14 residues. V lost 3 bases and J 0 bases, leaving 7 bases between the germline ends. CDR3 coding DNA: TGTGCCAGCAGTTTGGGGCAGAGCACAGATACGCAGTATTTT. Amino acid sequence: CASSLGQSTDTQYF.

The chain employs TRBV10-3 and TRBJ2-1; 9 bases agree with TRBD2. This CDR3 spans 16 amino acids. From germline, CDR1 is ENHRY and CDR2 SYGVKD. V shed 4 bases and J 4 bases; nucleotides not matched to a gene: 8. CDR3 sequence reads: CAISVLAGPDYNEQFF. The CDR3 DNA follows: TGTGCCATCAGTGTTCTAGCGGGGCCCGATTACAATGAGCAGTTCTTC.

The rearrangement links TRBV9 to TRBJ1-6; perhaps TRBD1 as D (5 bases). Germline-derived CDR1 and CDR2 are SGDLS and YYNGEE. With 3 bases removed from V and 8 bases from J, the gap between germline ends came to 21 bases. The CDR3 has 17 residues. CDR3: CASSGRQSAGFDSPLHF. The CDR3 nucleotides are TGTGCCAGCAGCGGAAGACAGAGTGCGGGGTTTGATTCACCCCTCCACTTT. Combining the CDR3 with reference TRBV9 and TRBJ1-6 gives the whole variable domain DSGVTQTPKHLITATGQRVTLRCSPRSGDLSVYWYQQSLDQGLQFLIQYYNGEERAKGNILERFSAQQFPDLHSELNLSSLELGDSALYFCASSGRQSAGFDSPLHFGNGTRLTVT.

The chain uses TRBV28 and TRBJ2-5, with D possibly matching TRBD2 (6 bases). CDR1 and CDR2 (germline): MDHEN, SYDVKM. The CDR3 covers 16 residues. V gave up 2 bases and J gave up 2 bases, with 15 bases separating them. The DNA for the CDR3 is TGTGCCAGCAGTTTACGGGCGGGGAAGGGTCAAGAGACCCAGTACTTC. It translates to CASSLRAGKGQETQYF.

Regarding this clone: One junction end disagrees with the germline gene, perhaps due to a read error. The rearrangement uses TRBV28 and TRBJ1-2, with D unresolved. The CDR3 sequence is 13 residues long. Germline CDR1 reads MDHEN; CDR2 reads SYDVKM. The CDR3 is CAGSLGPRYGYTF. Here the CDR3 DNA reads TGTGCCGGCAGCCTGGGCCCTCGCTATGGCTACACCTTC.

The rearrangement uses TRBV11-2 and TRBJ1-2; 12 nucleotides match TRBD1. Germline V CDR1 and CDR2: SGHAT, FQNNGV. The CDR3 extends over 17 amino acids. V was clipped by 1 base and J by 2 bases; unmatched bases: 5. CDR3 coding DNA: TGTGCCAGCAGCTTAGCCCCGGGACAGGGGGCAAACTATGGCTACACCTTC. Amino acid sequence: CASSLAPGQGANYGYTF.

The chain joins TRBV5-1 to TRBJ2-2; 8 bases line up with TRBD2. Germline CDR1 reads SGHRS; CDR2 reads YFSETQ. Unmatched junction bases numbered 7, after V lost 3 bases and J lost 0 bases. The CDR3 spans 17 residues. CDR3 amino acids: CASSSGGWEPNTGELFF. CDR3 DNA: TGCGCCAGCAGCTCGGGAGGGTGGGAGCCGAACACCGGGGAGCTGTTTTTT. Full variable domain (rest looked up from reference TRBV5-1 and TRBJ2-2): KAGVTQTPRYLIKTRGQQVTLSCSPISGHRSVSWYQQTPGQGLQFLFEYFSETQRNKGNFPGRFSGRQFSNSRSEMNVSTLELGDSALYLCASSSGGWEPNTGELFFGEGSRLTVL.

CDR3 nucleotide sequence: TGTGCCAGCAGCGTAGGCAGCAGGGCCCCCGTTGAAGAGCAGTACTTC. Translated, it gives CASSVGSRAPVEEQYF. The V gene is TRBV9, the J gene TRBJ2-7; possibly TRBD1 for D (5 bases). The CDR3 has 16 amino acids. V gave up 0 bases and J gave up 7 bases, with 20 bases separating them. Germline lookup yields CDR1 SGDLS and CDR2 YYNGEE. Together with reference TRBV9 and TRBJ2-7, the CDR3 gives the full variable domain: DSGVTQTPKHLITATGQRVTLRCSPRSGDLSVYWYQQSLDQGLQFLIQYYNGEERAKGNILERFSAQQFPDLHSELNLSSLELGDSALYFCASSVGSRAPVEEQYFGPGTRLTVT.

The gene calls are TRBV18 and TRBJ2-5; the D is unclear. The end of the DNA is better explained by TRBJ2-7, so the J call may be wrong. CDR3 length equals 12 residues. Germline V gives CDR1 KGHSH, CDR2 LQKENI. CDR3 protein: CASSPSSYEQYF. The DNA of the CDR3 is TGTGCCAGCTCACCCTCCTCCTACGAGCAGTACTTC.

The rearrangement uses TRBV2 and TRBJ2-7, with TRBD2 matching over 11 bases. The CDR3 has 16 residues. V lost 6 bases, J lost 3 bases, and 10 bases stayed unmatched. The germline V gene has CDR1 SNHLY and CDR2 FYNNEI. The CDR3 spells CASSYDGTSGYYEQYF. The CDR3 DNA follows: TGTGCCAGCAGCTACGATGGGACTAGCGGTTACTACGAGCAGTACTTC.

The rearrangement joins TRBV30 to TRBJ1-4; 7 bases match TRBD1. CDR3 length equals 14 residues. V shed 5 bases, J shed 6 bases, and the junction held 9 bases outside the gene matches. Looked up from germline, CDR1 is GTSNPN and CDR2 is SVGIG (reference sequence). In DNA, the CDR3 is TGTGCCTGGGGTACAGGGGTGGGGGATGAAAAACTGTTTTTT. Its protein is CAWGTGVGDEKLFF.

The J gene is TRBJ2-1, the V gene TRBV5-1; D might be TRBD2 (6 bases). The germline V gene encodes CDR1 SGHRS and CDR2 YFSETQ. Deletions cut 2 bases from V and 7 bases from J, with 16 bases between. The CDR3 is made up of 15 amino acids. CDR3 loop: CASSFETREGNEQFF. Here the CDR3 DNA reads TGCGCCAGCAGCTTCGAGACTAGAGAGGGGAATGAGCAGTTCTTC.

V gene TRBV28 combines with J gene TRBJ1-4; 9 bases are shared with TRBD1. V gave up 5 bases and J gave up 8 bases; unmatched junction bases: 9. The CDR3 has 15 amino acids. From germline, CDR1 is MDHEN and CDR2 SYDVKM. This CDR3 is CASSNTGGGQEKLFF. The CDR3, as DNA: TGTGCCAGCAGTAATACAGGGGGCGGTCAAGAAAAACTGTTTTTT. Supplemented by reference TRBV28 and TRBJ1-4, the full variable domain reads DVKVTQSSRYLVKRTGEKVFLECVQDMDHENMFWYRQDPGLGLRLIYFSYDVKMKEKGDIPEGYSVSREKKERFSLILESASTNQTSMYLCASSNTGGGQEKLFFGSGTQLSVL.

The chain joins TRBV15 to TRBJ1-5; 9 bases map to TRBD1. In germline, CDR1 is LNHNV, CDR2 YYDKDF (reference sequence). The V and J ends lost 0 bases and 5 bases, in that order; junction bases with no gene match: 2. The CDR3 is made up of 15 amino acids. This CDR3 is CATSREQGAYQPQHF. The CDR3 DNA sequence: TGTGCCACCAGCAGAGAACAGGGGGCCTATCAGCCCCAGCATTTT.

Here the CDR3 reads CASSERGAYEQYF. The CDR3 bases are TGTGCCAGCAGTGAAAGGGGTGCCTACGAGCAGTACTTC. The chain joins TRBV6-1 to TRBJ2-7, with D perhaps matching TRBD1 (5 bases). The V end lost 2 bases, the J end lost 2 bases, and 7 bases lay between the germline ends. This CDR3 is 13 amino acids long. The germline V gene encodes CDR1 MNHNS and CDR2 SASEGT.

About this clone: The junction does not match germline at one end; this may be a read error. The same CDR3 arises from other DNA sequences in this sample as well. This chain links TRBV11-1 with TRBJ2-3; TRBD2 matches 11 bases. The CDR3 runs 17 residues. Per germline, CDR1 SGHAT and CDR2 FQDESV (reference sequence). CDR3 sequence (DNA): TGTGCCAGCAGCTCGCGTAGCGGGAGGGCGGCCACAGATACGCAGTATTTC. It translates to CASSSRSGRAATDTQYF. Full variable domain (rest looked up from reference TRBV11-1 and TRBJ2-3): EAEVAQSPRYKITEKSQAVAFWCDPISGHATLYWYRQILGQGPELLVQFQDESVVDDSQLPKDRFSAERLKGVDSTLKIQPAELGDSAMYLCASSSRSGRAATDTQYFGPGTRLTVL.

The chain is built from TRBV19 and TRBJ1-1; D call uncertain. The CDR3 is made up of 15 amino acids. V gave up 5 bases and J gave up 3 bases, with 16 bases separating them. Germline V gene lookup returns CDR1 LNHDA and CDR2 SQIVND (reference sequence). DNA for the CDR3: TGTGCCAGTAGTGGCCTAGGCGATCTGGACACTGAAGCTTTCTTT. Translating it yields CASSGLGDLDTEAFF.

This rearrangement joins TRBV6-1 to TRBJ1-4, with D possibly TRBD1 on 6 matching bases. The V gene's germline CDR1 is MNHNS and CDR2 SASEGT. This CDR3 is built from 14 residues. V lost 10 bases to trimming and J lost 4 bases, with 16 bases between them. CDR3 sequence (DNA): TGTGCCACCAAAGGGGGGGGGTTTAATGAAAAACTGTTTTTT. Its translation: CATKGGGFNEKLFF.

The rearrangement joins TRBV2 to TRBJ1-4, with 9 bases identical to TRBD1. Germline lookup yields CDR1 SNHLY and CDR2 FYNNEI. Germline trimming cut 1 base from V and 6 bases from J; bases unmatched to any gene: 0. CDR3 size: 14 residues. The CDR3 region has the DNA TGTGCCAGCAGTGAAGACAGGGGGCATGAAAAACTGTTTTTT. Its translation: CASSEDRGHEKLFF.

The chain is built from TRBV27 and TRBJ1-1; TRBD1 aligns across 11 bases. There are 15 residues in the CDR3. V was pared by 2 bases and J by 6 bases, with 5 bases of the junction left unmatched. Germline assignment: CDR1 MNHEY and CDR2 SMNVEV (reference sequence). The CDR3 nucleotides read TGTGCCAGCAGTTTAAGCGGGACAGGGGGTTCTGAAGCTTTCTTT. Amino acid sequence: CASSLSGTGGSEAFF.

V usage is TRBV5-1 and J usage is TRBJ2-4; maybe TRBD2 (6 bases). The CDR3 is made up of 18 amino acids. V was clipped by 0 bases and J by 0 bases, with 16 bases between them. Germline assignment: CDR1 SGHRS and CDR2 YFSETQ. The CDR3, as DNA: TGCGCCAGCAGCTTGGACGTGGGAGGAACTTTAGCCAAAAACATTCAGTACTTC. As protein: CASSLDVGGTLAKNIQYF.

The J gene is TRBJ2-7, the V gene TRBV30, with 10 bases lining up with TRBD1. After removal of 7 bases from V and 4 bases from J, the junction contained 10 bases not matched to a gene. Germline CDR1 reads GTSNPN; CDR2 reads SVGIG (reference sequence). CDR3 size: 14 residues. For the CDR3, the DNA is TGTGCCTCCGGATCGGGGACAGGGGCTTACGAGCAGTACTTC. It specifies CASGSGTGAYEQYF.

The chain employs TRBV2 and TRBJ2-1, with D possibly being TRBD1 (6 bases). V lost 3 bases to trimming and J lost 1 base, with 10 bases between them. CDR3 size: 15 residues. Germline CDR1 SNHLY, CDR2 FYNNEI. CDR3 protein: CASSEGAGSYNEQFF. The CDR3 DNA reads as TGTGCCAGCAGTGAGGGGGCAGGGTCCTACAATGAGCAGTTCTTC.